This TCR beta chain was retrieved from a study of blood T cell repertoires in COVID-19. As for the study in general: Some COVID-19 samples were acute and others convalescent; all came from the United States, Italy and Spain. PBMCs, B-cell-depleted T cells, or T cells were the source of the cDNA or gDNA that made up the material.

Study processing details: The assay estimated nucleated cells by amplifying reference gene primers. Data came from immunoSEQ multiplex PCR; TCRdb stores just in-frame clones and leaves some out. D and trimming come from the DNA, and the V and J calls and clone size come from that table. Of about 180,000 clones listed, roughly 83% are singletons. The junction had 8 bases not matched to a gene; V was cut back by 2 bases and J by 4 bases. The germline V gene has CDR1 MNHEY and CDR2 SMNVEV (reference sequence). This CDR3 region has 15 residues. The sequenced sample consisted of peripheral blood. The chain carries TRBV27 and TRBJ2-7; 7 positions agree with TRBD1. This TCR was sampled from a woman aged 55-69 years with acute or convalescent COVID-19. The CDR3 sequence is CASSLMTGTHYEQYF. The CDR3 DNA reads as TGTGCCAGCAGTTTAATGACAGGGACCCATTACGAGCAGTACTTC.